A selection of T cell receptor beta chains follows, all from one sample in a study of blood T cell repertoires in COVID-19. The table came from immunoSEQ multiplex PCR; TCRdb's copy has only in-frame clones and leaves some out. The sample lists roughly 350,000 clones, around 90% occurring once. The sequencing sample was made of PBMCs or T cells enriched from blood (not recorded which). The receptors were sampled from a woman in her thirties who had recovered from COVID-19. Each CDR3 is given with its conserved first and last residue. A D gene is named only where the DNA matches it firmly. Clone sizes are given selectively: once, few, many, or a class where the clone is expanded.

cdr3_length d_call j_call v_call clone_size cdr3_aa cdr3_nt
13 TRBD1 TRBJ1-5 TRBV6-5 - CASRAQGYQPQHF TGTGCCAGCAGGGCACAGGGGTACCAGCCCCAGCATTTT
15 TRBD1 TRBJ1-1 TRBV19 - CASTEGGYMNTEAFF TGTGCCAGTACAGAAGGGGGCTACATGAACACTGAAGCTTTCTTT
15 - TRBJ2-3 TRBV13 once CASSLHGSLGNTQYF TGTGCCAGCAGCTTACACGGGAGCCTCGGGAATACGCAGTATTTT
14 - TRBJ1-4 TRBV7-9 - CASSSSSLREKLFF TGTGCCAGCAGCTCCAGTAGCCTGCGAGAAAAACTGTTTTTT
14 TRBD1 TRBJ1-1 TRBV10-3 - CAISAQGANTEAFF TGTGCCATCAGTGCACAGGGGGCGAACACTGAAGCTTTCTTT
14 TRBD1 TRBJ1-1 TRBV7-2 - CASSPRQGYTEAFF TGTGCCAGCAGCCCTAGACAGGGCTACACTGAAGCTTTCTTT
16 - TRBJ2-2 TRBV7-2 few CASSFFLGPGTGELFF TGTGCCAGCAGCTTTTTCTTGGGTCCGGGGACCGGGGAGCTGTTTTTT
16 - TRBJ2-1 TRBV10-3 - CAISGVGGMRYNEQFF TGTGCCATCAGTGGTGTAGGAGGGATGCGGTACAATGAGCAGTTCTTC
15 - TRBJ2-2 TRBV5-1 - CASSFRQANTGELFF TGCGCCAGCAGCTTTAGGCAGGCGAACACCGGGGAGCTGTTTTTT
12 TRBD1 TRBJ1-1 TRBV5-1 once CASSRTGGQAFF TGCGCCAGCAGTCGGACAGGGGGCCAAGCTTTCTTT
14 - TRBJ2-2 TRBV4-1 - CASSQEWLTGELFF TGCGCCAGCAGCCAAGAATGGCTTACCGGGGAGCTGTTTTTT
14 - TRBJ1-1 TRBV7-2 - CASSPQGVNTEAFF TGTGCCAGCAGCCCACAGGGCGTGAACACTGAAGCTTTCTTT
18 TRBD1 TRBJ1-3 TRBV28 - CASSLWGTALSSGNTIYF TGTGCCAGCAGTTTATGGGGGACAGCGCTAAGCTCTGGAAACACCATATATTTT
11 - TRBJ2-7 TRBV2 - CASSVGYEQYF TGTGCCAGCAGTGTCGGCTACGAGCAGTACTTC
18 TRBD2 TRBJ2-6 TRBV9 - CASSYGLAGVFGANVLTF TGTGCCAGCAGCTATGGACTAGCGGGAGTCTTTGGGGCCAACGTCCTGACTTTC
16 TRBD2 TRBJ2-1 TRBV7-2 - CASSPSRLAGAGEQFF TGTGCCAGCAGCCCCTCACGACTAGCGGGAGCCGGTGAGCAGTTCTTC
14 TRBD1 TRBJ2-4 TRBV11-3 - CASSLGQGKNIQYF TGTGCCAGCAGCTTAGGACAGGGGAAAAACATTCAGTACTTC
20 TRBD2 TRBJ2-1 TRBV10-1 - CASSELTSGVTLSSYNEQFF TGCGCCAGCAGTGAGCTGACTAGCGGGGTCACTTTAAGCTCCTACAATGAGCAGTTCTTC
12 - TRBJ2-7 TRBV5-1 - CASSLQGDEQYF TGCGCCAGCAGCTTACAGGGAGACGAGCAGTACTTC
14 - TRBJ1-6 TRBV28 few CASSLGRGMPPLHF TGTGCCAGCAGTTTAGGCAGGGGCATGCCACCCCTCCACTTT
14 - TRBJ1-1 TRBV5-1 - CASSFWGDDTEAFF TGCGCCAGCAGCTTCTGGGGCGACGACACTGAAGCTTTCTTT
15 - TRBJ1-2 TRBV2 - CASNSQGWSNYGYTF TGTGCCAGCAACTCACAGGGATGGAGCAACTATGGCTACACCTTC
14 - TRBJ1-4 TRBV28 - CASTRGLGPGKLFF TGTGCCAGCACCCGGGGTCTAGGACCGGGAAAACTGTTTTTT
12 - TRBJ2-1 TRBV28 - CASSDLGGNSVF TGTGCCAGCTCCGATTTGGGCGGGAATTCAGTCTTC
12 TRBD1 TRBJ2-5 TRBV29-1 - CSVEGQEETQYF TGCAGCGTGGAGGGACAGGAAGAGACCCAGTACTTC
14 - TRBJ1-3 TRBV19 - CASSMIGFGNTIYF TGTGCCAGTAGTATGATCGGTTTCGGAAACACCATATATTTT
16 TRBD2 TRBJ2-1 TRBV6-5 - CASSYVLAGGAHEQFF TGTGCCAGCAGTTACGTCCTAGCGGGTGGCGCCCATGAGCAGTTCTTC
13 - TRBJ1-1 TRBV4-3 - CASSQVRESEAFF TGCGCCAGCAGCCAAGTGAGGGAATCTGAAGCTTTCTTT